One sample yielded the 3 T cell receptor beta chains listed below, sequenced in a study of T cell clonality in common variable immunodeficiency. Study-level results: Common variable immunodeficiency TCR beta sequences reportedly had fewer deletions and N-nucleotide insertions.

Antigens for these TCRs are unknown. Produced via immunoSEQ multiplex PCR; TCRdb's table is partial and in-frame only. The profile covers about 23,000 clones, none occurring a single time. Sequencing was done on a sample of peripheral blood mononuclear cells. These receptors were obtained from a human donor with common variable immunodeficiency.

This clone was recorded at least ten times. This chain's CDR3 is CASSPGTVQETQYF. Partial CDR3 DNA: TGCGCCAGCAGCCCCGGGACAGTCCAAGAGACC. This rearrangement joins TRBV5-1 to TRBJ2-5, with 7 positions matching TRBD1. Read data end 3 residues before the CDR3 end; the end is taken from the germline J gene. The CDR3 has 14 residues. Losses at the gene ends were 4 bases for V and 1 base for J; bases not matched to a gene: 4. Germline lookup yields CDR1 SGHRS and CDR2 YFSETQ. Drawing the rest from reference TRBV5-1 and TRBJ2-5, the complete variable domain is KAGVTQTPRYLIKTRGQQVTLSCSPISGHRSVSWYQQTPGQGLQFLFEYFSETQRNKGNFPGRFSGRQFSNSRSEMNVSTLELGDSALYLCASSPGTVQETQYFGPGTRLLVL.

This clone has just a few counts. CDR3 bases read: TGTGCCAGTAGTAAGGAGGCAGGGAGTTACGGC. Translated: CASSKEAGSYG. The whole CDR3 protein reads CASSKEAGSYGYTF. This sequence joins TRBV19 and TRBJ1-2; the D gene is possibly TRBD1 (5 bases). Read sequence stops 3 residues before the CDR3 end, and the germline J gene provides the missing end. The CDR3 extends over 14 amino acids. The germline gives CDR1 LNHDA, CDR2 SQIVND (reference sequence).

As to this clone: The sequenced fragment ends 3 residues before the CDR3 boundary, so the rest is inferred from the germline J gene. The V call is TRBV5-1, the J call TRBJ2-1; D possibly corresponds to TRBD2 (6 bases). V dropped 1 base and J dropped 5 bases, with 19 bases sitting between them. From germline, CDR1 is SGHRS and CDR2 YFSETQ. This CDR3 has 17 amino acids. Here the CDR3 reads CASSLSRSGLKNNEQFF. The part of the CDR3 DNA that was read is TGCGCCAGCAGCTTGAGTAGGAGCGGGCTTAAGAACAATGAG.